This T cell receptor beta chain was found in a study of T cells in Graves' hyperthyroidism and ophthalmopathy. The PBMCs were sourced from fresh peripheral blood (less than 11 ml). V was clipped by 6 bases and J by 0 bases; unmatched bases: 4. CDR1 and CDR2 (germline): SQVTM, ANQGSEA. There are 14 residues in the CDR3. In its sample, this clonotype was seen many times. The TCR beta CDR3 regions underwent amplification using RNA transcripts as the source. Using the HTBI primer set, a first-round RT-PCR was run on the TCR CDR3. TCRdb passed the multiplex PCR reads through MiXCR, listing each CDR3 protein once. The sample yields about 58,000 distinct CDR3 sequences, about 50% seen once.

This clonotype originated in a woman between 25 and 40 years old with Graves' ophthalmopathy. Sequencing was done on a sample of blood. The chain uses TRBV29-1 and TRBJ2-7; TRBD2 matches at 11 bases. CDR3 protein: CSVLLAGVSYEQYF. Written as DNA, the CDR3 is TGCAGCGTCCTACTAGCGGGAGTCTCCTACGAGCAGTACTTC.